What follows are 32 T cell receptor beta chains derived from one specimen sequenced in a study of OX40 agonist ivuxolimab in advanced cancers. Here immunoSEQ multiplex PCR was the method, and the copy in TCRdb shows in-frame clones only, minus some. The sample has approximately 82,000 clones, over 80% seen once; the top ten hold 0.7% to 0.9%. The source was CD4+ or CD8+ T cells sorted from blood, collected in a trial of the OX40 agonist ivuxolimab. These receptor sequences come from an adult with an advanced solid tumor such as melanoma, head and neck, liver or kidney cancer.

This chain connects TRBV7-2 to TRBJ2-3; D is perhaps TRBD1 or TRBD2 (6 bases each). V was trimmed by 5 bases and J by 13 bases, leaving 16 bases between them. The CDR3 covers 12 residues. Germline V lookup: CDR1 SGHTA, CDR2 FQGNSA. CDR3 DNA: TGTGCCAGCAGCCTTGGGGGGCCCGGCGAGTATTTT. This translates into CASSLGGPGEYF.

This clone was recorded a few times. One junction end disagrees with the germline gene, perhaps due to a read error. This chain links TRBV6-1 with TRBJ1-6; 7 nucleotides agree with TRBD1. This CDR3 contains 10 residues. The germline V gene has CDR1 MNHNS and CDR2 SASEGT. The CDR3: CATSTGTALF. The CDR3 coding sequence is TGTGCCACTTCAACCGGGACAGCCCTTTTT.

The chain links TRBV5-4 to TRBJ2-3; D is ambiguous. The germline CDR1 and CDR2 sequences are SGHNT and YYREEE (reference sequence). The CDR3 is made up of 15 amino acids. V shed 0 bases and J shed 3 bases, with 11 bases lying between them. The CDR3 DNA follows: TGTGCCAGCAGCTTGGCGCTTACTAATACAGATACGCAGTATTTT. Translated: CASSLALTNTDTQYF.

This rearrangement joins TRBV9 to TRBJ2-1, with 7 bases that match TRBD1. The CDR3 is 16 residues long. Germline CDR1 and CDR2: SGDLS and YYNGEE. V was clipped by 3 bases and J by 2 bases; unmatched bases: 8. The CDR3 DNA sequence: TGTGCCAGCAGCGCCAAGACAGGGATGACCTACAATGAGCAGTTCTTC. It translates to CASSAKTGMTYNEQFF.

The J gene is TRBJ2-1, the V gene TRBV5-8; 13 bases fit TRBD2. Per the germline V gene, CDR1 is SGHTS and CDR2 is YDEGEE. The junction had 6 bases not matched to a gene; V was cut back by 4 bases and J by 2 bases. CDR3 length equals 17 residues. The DNA of the CDR3 is TGTGCCAGCAGCATGGGACTAGCGGGGACCACCTACAATGAGCAGTTCTTC. The encoded protein is CASSMGLAGTTYNEQFF.

This sequence joins TRBV18 and TRBJ2-3; possible D gene TRBD1, 6 bases. This CDR3 region has 16 residues. Germline V gives CDR1 KGHSH, CDR2 LQKENI. The germline V and J ends were trimmed by 0 bases and 0 bases, with 10 bases remaining between them. The CDR3 DNA reads as TGTGCCAGCTCACCACCGATGGGGGCTAGCACAGATACGCAGTATTTT. Translated: CASSPPMGASTDTQYF.

The chain carries TRBV6-1 and TRBJ1-3; D is unclear. Germline CDR1 reads MNHNS; CDR2 reads SASEGT. V was trimmed by 3 bases and J by 8 bases, leaving 17 bases between them. The CDR3 is made up of 15 amino acids. The CDR3 DNA follows: TGTGCCAGCAGTGAGATGGTAGTGGGTGGTCACACCATATATTTT. As protein: CASSEMVVGGHTIYF.

This clone was picked up one time. This rearrangement joins TRBV30 to TRBJ2-6, with 8 bases aligning to TRBD1. CDR3 size: 16 residues. J lost 4 bases, V lost 2 bases, and 7 bases had no gene match. The V gene's germline CDR1 is GTSNPN and CDR2 SVGIG (reference sequence). CDR3 sequence (DNA): TGTGCCTGGAGTATCTACAGGGGGACCGGGGCCAACGTCCTGACTTTC. Its protein product is CAWSIYRGTGANVLTF.

The chain uses TRBV4-1 and TRBJ1-2; 9 nucleotides match TRBD1. The V gene's germline CDR1 is MGHRA and CDR2 YSYEKL. Trimming took 8 bases from V and 6 from J; bases not matched to a gene: 13. CDR3 size: 15 residues. CDR3 DNA: TGCGCCAGCGGGTGGGACCGGACAGGGGACGATGGCTACACCTTC. This sequence encodes CASGWDRTGDDGYTF.

The genes are TRBV6-1 and TRBJ1-2; D may be TRBD1 (6 bases). The CDR3 has 13 amino acids. Germline CDR1 is MNHNS and CDR2 is SASEGT. The germline V and J ends were trimmed by 2 bases and 10 bases, with 14 bases remaining between them. In DNA form, the CDR3 reads TGTGCCAGCAGTGAAATGGGGGACACTTACTACACCTTC. It is translated as CASSEMGDTYYTF.

J is TRBJ2-7 and V is TRBV7-9; 7 bases map to TRBD1. V trimming: 6 bases; J trimming: 1 base; junction bases outside the gene matches: 6. Germline CDR1 SEHNR, CDR2 FQNEAQ (reference sequence). The CDR3 has 14 amino acids. The CDR3 region is CASRPTGQSYEQYF. The CDR3 DNA reads as TGTGCCAGCAGGCCGACGGGACAGTCCTACGAGCAGTACTTC.

The chain uses TRBV2 and TRBJ1-3; tentatively, D is TRBD1 (5 bases). The CDR3 sequence is 16 residues long. Germline loops: CDR1 SNHLY, CDR2 FYNNEI. V was cut by 3 bases and J by 0 bases, with 12 bases left in between. CDR3 in DNA: TGTGCCAGCAGTGAGTTTGGGGGTTCCTCTGGAAACACCATATATTTT. Translating it yields CASSEFGGSSGNTIYF. The variable domain in full, with the rest retrieved from reference TRBV2 and TRBJ1-3, is EPEVTQTPSHQVTQMGQEVILRCVPISNHLYFYWYRQILGQKVEFLVSFYNNEISEKSEIFDDQFSVERPDGSNFTLKIRSTKLEDSAMYFCASSEFGGSSGNTIYFGEGSWLTVV.

This chain links TRBV7-2 with TRBJ2-2; 8 bases line up with TRBD1. After removal of 5 bases from V and 2 bases from J, the junction contained 4 bases not matched to a gene. CDR1 SGHTA and CDR2 FQGNSA come from the germline V gene. This CDR3 comprises 15 residues. CDR3 nucleotide sequence: TGTGCCAGCAGCCCCGGACAGGGTAACACCGGGGAGCTGTTTTTT. Its protein product is CASSPGQGNTGELFF. The full variable domain, completed using reference TRBV7-2 and TRBJ2-2, is GAGVSQSPSNKVTEKGKDVELRCDPISGHTALYWYRQSLGQGLEFLIYFQGNSAPDKSGLPSDRFSAERTGGSVSTLTIQRTQQEDSAVYLCASSPGQGNTGELFFGEGSRLTVL.

A few counts support this clone. This chain links TRBV10-1 with TRBJ1-1; 7 bases are a match to TRBD1. The germline gives CDR1 WNHNN, CDR2 SYGVQD (reference sequence). Trimming at V came to 7 bases and at J to 1 base, leaving 9 bases not matched to a gene. This CDR3 comprises 15 residues. CDR3 amino acids: CASIKLGQTNTEAFF. The CDR3 bases are TGCGCCAGCATTAAATTGGGACAGACGAACACTGAAGCTTTCTTT.

The V and J genes are TRBV4-3 and TRBJ2-7; 10 bases map to TRBD2. This CDR3 comprises 15 residues. V shed 4 bases, J shed 5 bases, and the junction held 8 bases outside the gene matches. Germline V gives CDR1 LGHNA, CDR2 YSLEER. The CDR3 sequence: CASSPRPGTSDEQYF. The CDR3 DNA follows: TGCGCCAGCAGCCCTAGACCCGGGACTAGCGACGAGCAGTACTTC.

The chain couples TRBV9 to TRBJ1-1, with TRBD1 as a possible D gene (5 bases). The CDR3 covers 13 residues. In germline, CDR1 is SGDLS, CDR2 YYNGEE. Trimming removed 0 bases at V and 5 bases at J, with 8 bases between. The CDR3: CASSVDGGTEAFF. The CDR3 DNA reads TGTGCCAGCAGCGTAGACGGGGGGACTGAAGCTTTCTTT.

This sequence joins TRBV7-3 and TRBJ2-7; 7 nucleotides align to TRBD1. Germline V CDR1 and CDR2: SGHTA, FQGTGA. Germline trimming cut 0 bases from V and 5 bases from J; bases unmatched to any gene: 7. CDR3 length: 15 amino acids. The chain's CDR3 is CASSLTGQWTHEQYF. The CDR3 region has the DNA TGTGCCAGCAGCTTAACGGGACAGTGGACCCACGAGCAGTACTTC.

The chain combines TRBV7-2 with TRBJ2-5; perhaps TRBD2 as D (5 bases). The CDR3 covers 18 residues. V was pared by 0 bases and J by 5 bases, with 22 bases between. Germline CDR1 is SGHTA and CDR2 is FQGNSA. The CDR3 nucleotides read TGTGCCAGCAGCTTAGCGCCGAGACGGGGAGCCCGGCGGGAGACCCAGTACTTC. Translated: CASSLAPRRGARRETQYF.

The chain joins TRBV5-1 to TRBJ1-1; the D gene is possibly TRBD1 (6 bases). CDR1 and CDR2 from the germline V gene are SGHRS and YFSETQ. The ends were cut back, 0 bases at V and 6 bases at J, with 12 bases in the middle. The CDR3 totals 14 residues. In DNA form, the CDR3 reads TGCGCCAGCAGCTTGGCTCAGGGGACTGCTGAAGCTTTCTTT. This translates into CASSLAQGTAEAFF.

V usage is TRBV5-4 and J usage is TRBJ1-1, with D uncertain. The V and J ends lost 0 bases and 4 bases respectively, with 16 bases between them. Germline loops: CDR1 SGHNT, CDR2 YYREEE (reference sequence). CDR3 length: 16 amino acids. The CDR3 nucleotides read TGTGCCAGCAGCTTGGGGTCAGAGGGAGGTGTCACTGAAGCTTTCTTT. Translation: CASSLGSEGGVTEAFF.

This chain uses TRBV9 with TRBJ2-3, with D perhaps assigned TRBD1 or TRBD2 (5 bases each). This CDR3 region has 14 residues. The V gene lost 7 bases and the J gene lost 0 bases, with 12 bases spanning the gap. Germline values: CDR1 SGDLS, CDR2 YYNGEE. CDR3 region: CASGAGRSTDTQYF. As DNA, the CDR3 is TGTGCCAGCGGGGCGGGCCGTAGCACAGATACGCAGTATTTT.

The CDR3 nucleotides are TGTGCCAGTGGGGGGAGAGAGGGCGTAGGTGGCGGCTACACCTTC. This gives the protein CASGGREGVGGGYTF. V gene TRBV19 combines with J gene TRBJ1-2, with a tentative D call TRBD1 (5 bases). V dropped 8 bases and J dropped 8 bases, with 24 bases sitting between them. Germline-derived CDR1 and CDR2 are LNHDA and SQIVND (reference sequence). The CDR3 spans 15 residues.

The chain combines TRBV10-3 with TRBJ2-5; TRBD1 aligns across 7 bases. The CDR3 has 14 residues. The germline V gene has CDR1 ENHRY and CDR2 SYGVKD. V gave up 5 bases and J gave up 3 bases; unmatched junction bases: 6. The CDR3 region has the DNA TGTGCCATCAGTTTACAGGGGAGAGAAGAGACCCAGTACTTC. Amino acid sequence: CAISLQGREETQYF.

About this clone: The germline gene is not matched at one end of the junction; a read error may be the cause. The chain combines TRBV5-1 with TRBJ2-5, with D possibly being TRBD1 (6 bases). Germline CDR1 and CDR2: SGHRS and YFSETQ. The CDR3 contains 16 residues. The CDR3 sequence: CASNLGTDRLQETQYF. The DNA for the CDR3 is TGCGCCAGCAACTTGGGGACCGACAGGTTACAAGAGACCCAGTACTTC.

The genes are TRBV27 and TRBJ2-7, with 7 bases that match TRBD1. This CDR3 contains 16 residues. CDR1 and CDR2 (germline): MNHEY, SMNVEV (reference sequence). V lost 2 bases and J lost 0; bases outside the gene matches: 7. The CDR3 region has the DNA TGTGCCAGCAGTTTACCCTCCGGGACAGCCTCCTACGAGCAGTACTTC. Translating it yields CASSLPSGTASYEQYF.

V and J are TRBV10-3 and TRBJ1-4; D not certain. The CDR3 loop spans 16 amino acids. Germline CDR1 and CDR2: ENHRY and SYGVKD. The V end was cut by 0 bases, the J end by 3 bases, with 11 bases between. CDR3 in DNA: TGTGCCATCAGTGAGTCTTACGGGGTGGCTAATGAAAAACTGTTTTTT. It specifies CAISESYGVANEKLFF.

The chain couples TRBV6-5 to TRBJ1-5; no clear D gene. V lost 0 bases to trimming and J lost 2 bases, with 8 bases between them. CDR1 MNHEY and CDR2 SVGAGI come from the germline V gene. The CDR3 loop spans 15 amino acids. CDR3 in amino acids: CASSYSGSGNQPQHF. DNA for the CDR3: TGTGCCAGCAGTTACTCGGGTTCGGGCAATCAGCCCCAGCATTTT.

Points on this clone: The DNA is omitted, as the CDR3 cannot be located on it reliably, and the CDR3 follows TCRdb's listing. The V gene is TRBV5-1, the J gene TRBJ2-1. Germline CDR1 and CDR2: SGHRS and YFSETQ. From its first to its last residue, the CDR3 has 14 amino acids. The CDR3 sequence: CASSFGPGSNEQFF.

The chain couples TRBV2 to TRBJ1-5; D gene uncertain. This CDR3 region has 15 residues. CDR1 is SNHLY and CDR2 is FYNNEI in the germline V gene. V shed 2 bases and J shed 3 bases, with 11 bases lying between them. CDR3 bases: TGTGCCAGCAGTGAAAGGTCAGGCCCCAATCAGCCCCAGCATTTT. Protein sequence: CASSERSGPNQPQHF. The complete variable domain, with remaining parts taken from reference TRBV2 and TRBJ1-5, reads EPEVTQTPSHQVTQMGQEVILRCVPISNHLYFYWYRQILGQKVEFLVSFYNNEISEKSEIFDDQFSVERPDGSNFTLKIRSTKLEDSAMYFCASSERSGPNQPQHFGDGTRLSIL.

The chain joins TRBV9 to TRBJ1-4; possibly TRBD1 for D (6 bases). Trimming cost V 3 bases and J 8 bases, with 14 bases left between them. The germline gives CDR1 SGDLS, CDR2 YYNGEE. CDR3 size: 14 residues. CDR3 sequence reads: CASSGDRNPEKLFF. CDR3 bases: TGTGCCAGCAGCGGCGACAGGAATCCGGAAAAACTGTTTTTT.

This clone has only a few counts. This chain uses TRBV6-6 with TRBJ2-1; D remains unclear. Trimming removed 5 bases at V and 5 bases at J, with 10 bases between. This CDR3 has 13 residues. Germline CDR1 and CDR2: MNHNY and SVGAGI (reference sequence). CDR3 in amino acids: CASSRAANNEQFF. The CDR3 nucleotides read TGTGCCAGCAGTAGGGCAGCAAACAATGAGCAGTTCTTC.

The V call is TRBV10-2, the J call TRBJ1-3; D uncertain. V shed 6 bases and J shed 0 bases, with 15 bases lying between them. Germline values: CDR1 WSHSY, CDR2 SAAADI. The CDR3 has 16 amino acids. The CDR3 loop reads CASRRGGRSSGNTIYF. As DNA, the CDR3 is TGCGCCAGCAGGCGGGGAGGCAGGAGCTCTGGAAACACCATATATTTT.